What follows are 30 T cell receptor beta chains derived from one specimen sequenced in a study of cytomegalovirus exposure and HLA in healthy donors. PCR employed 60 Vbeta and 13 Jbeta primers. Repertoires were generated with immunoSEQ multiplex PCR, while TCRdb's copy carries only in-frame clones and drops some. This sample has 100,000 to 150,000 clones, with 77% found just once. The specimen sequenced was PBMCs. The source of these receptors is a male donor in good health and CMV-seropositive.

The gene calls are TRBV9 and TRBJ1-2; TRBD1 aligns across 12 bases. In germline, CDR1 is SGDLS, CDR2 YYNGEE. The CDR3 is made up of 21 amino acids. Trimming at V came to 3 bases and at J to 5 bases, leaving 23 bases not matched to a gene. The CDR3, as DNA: TGTGCCAGCAGCGGGGACCGGGACAGGGGGCAGAATGACCTCGTCGCATATGGCTACACCTTC. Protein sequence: CASSGDRDRGQNDLVAYGYTF.

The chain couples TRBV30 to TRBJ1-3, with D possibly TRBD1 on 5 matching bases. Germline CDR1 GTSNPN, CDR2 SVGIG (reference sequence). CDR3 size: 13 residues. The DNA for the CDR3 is TGTGCTCAGAAAGGGGTGGCTGGAAACACCATATATTTT. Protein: CAQKGVAGNTIYF.

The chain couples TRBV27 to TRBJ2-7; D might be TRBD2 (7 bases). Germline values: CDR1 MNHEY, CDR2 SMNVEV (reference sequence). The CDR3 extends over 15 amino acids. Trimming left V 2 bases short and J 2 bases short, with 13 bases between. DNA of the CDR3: TGTGCCAGCAGTTTAGAGGGGGGGGCAACCTACGAGCAGTACTTC. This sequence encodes CASSLEGGATYEQYF.

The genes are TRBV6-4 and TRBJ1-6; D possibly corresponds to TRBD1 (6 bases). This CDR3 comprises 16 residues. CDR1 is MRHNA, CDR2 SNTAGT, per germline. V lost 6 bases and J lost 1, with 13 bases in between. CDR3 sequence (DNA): TGTGCCAGCAGACCCACAGGGACGTCCTATAATTCACCCCTCCACTTT. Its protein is CASRPTGTSYNSPLHF.

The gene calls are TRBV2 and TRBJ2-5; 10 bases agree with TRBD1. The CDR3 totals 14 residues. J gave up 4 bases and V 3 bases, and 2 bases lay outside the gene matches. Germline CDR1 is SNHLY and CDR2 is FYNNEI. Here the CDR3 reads CASSDRTGGETQYF. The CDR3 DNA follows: TGTGCCAGCAGTGACCGGACAGGGGGAGAGACCCAGTACTTC.

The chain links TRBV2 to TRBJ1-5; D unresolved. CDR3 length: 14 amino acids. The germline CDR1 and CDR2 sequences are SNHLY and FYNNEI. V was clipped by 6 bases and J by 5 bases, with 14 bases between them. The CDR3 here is CASRAELHDQPQHF. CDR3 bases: TGTGCCAGCAGGGCGGAATTGCACGATCAGCCCCAGCATTTT.

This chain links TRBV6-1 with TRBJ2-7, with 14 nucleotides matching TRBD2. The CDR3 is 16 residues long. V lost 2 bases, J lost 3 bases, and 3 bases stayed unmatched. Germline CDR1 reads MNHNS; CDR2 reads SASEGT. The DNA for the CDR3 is TGTGCCAGCAGTGAAAGGACTAGCGGGGGGATCTACGAGCAGTACTTC. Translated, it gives CASSERTSGGIYEQYF.

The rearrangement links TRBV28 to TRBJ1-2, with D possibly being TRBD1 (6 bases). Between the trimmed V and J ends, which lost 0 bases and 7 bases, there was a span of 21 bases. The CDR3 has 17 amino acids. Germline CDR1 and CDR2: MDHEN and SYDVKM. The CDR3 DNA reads TGTGCCAGCAGTTTATGGCTCGGATCGGGGGGCGCCTCTGGCTACACCTTC. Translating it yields CASSLWLGSGGASGYTF.

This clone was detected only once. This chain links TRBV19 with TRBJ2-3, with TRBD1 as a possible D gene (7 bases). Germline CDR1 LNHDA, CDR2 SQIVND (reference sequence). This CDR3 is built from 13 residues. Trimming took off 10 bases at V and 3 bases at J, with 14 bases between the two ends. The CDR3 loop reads CAISQGRTDTQYF. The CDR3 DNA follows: TGTGCCATCTCACAGGGGAGGACAGATACGCAGTATTTT. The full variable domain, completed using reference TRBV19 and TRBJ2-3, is DGGITQSPKYLFRKEGQNVTLSCEQNLNHDAMYWYRQDPGQGLRLIYYSQIVNDFQKGDIAEGYSVSREKKESFPLTVTSAQKNPTAFYLCAISQGRTDTQYFGPGTRLTVL.

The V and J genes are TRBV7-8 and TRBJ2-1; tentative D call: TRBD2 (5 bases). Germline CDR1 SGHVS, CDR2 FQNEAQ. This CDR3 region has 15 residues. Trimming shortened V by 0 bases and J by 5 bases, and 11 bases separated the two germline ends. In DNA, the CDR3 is TGTGCCAGCAGCTTAGCGCAGGAGGATAACAATGAGCAGTTCTTC. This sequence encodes CASSLAQEDNNEQFF.

CDR3 residues: CASNGRTGTSGYTF. The DNA for the CDR3 is TGTGCCAGCAATGGTAGGACAGGGACTTCTGGCTACACCTTC. This rearrangement joins TRBV2 to TRBJ1-2, with TRBD1 identical over 8 bases. Germline CDR1 SNHLY, CDR2 FYNNEI. The ends lost 7 bases at V and 7 bases at J; junction bases unmatched: 11. The CDR3 length is 14 residues.

The CDR3, as DNA: TGTGCCAGCAGTTCCCAGGGGGCTGACAAAAACATTCAGTACTTC. Protein: CASSSQGADKNIQYF. V is TRBV28 and J is TRBJ2-4; 8 nucleotides match TRBD1. CDR3 length: 15 amino acids. CDR1 is MDHEN, CDR2 SYDVKM, per germline. The trim removed 4 bases at V and 3 bases at J, leaving 5 bases unmatched.

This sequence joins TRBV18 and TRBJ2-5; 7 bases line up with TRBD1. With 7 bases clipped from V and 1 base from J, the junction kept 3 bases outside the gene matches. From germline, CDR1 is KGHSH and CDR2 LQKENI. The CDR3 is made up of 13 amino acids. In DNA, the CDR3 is TGTGCCAGCTTGGGACAGCTCCAAGAGACCCAGTACTTC. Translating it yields CASLGQLQETQYF.

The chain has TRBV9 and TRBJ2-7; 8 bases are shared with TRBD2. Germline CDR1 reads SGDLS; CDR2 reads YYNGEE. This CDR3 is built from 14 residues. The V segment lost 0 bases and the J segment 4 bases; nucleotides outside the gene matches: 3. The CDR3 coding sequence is TGTGCCAGCAGCGTAGGGGCGGGGGGTTACGAGCAGTACTTC. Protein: CASSVGAGGYEQYF.

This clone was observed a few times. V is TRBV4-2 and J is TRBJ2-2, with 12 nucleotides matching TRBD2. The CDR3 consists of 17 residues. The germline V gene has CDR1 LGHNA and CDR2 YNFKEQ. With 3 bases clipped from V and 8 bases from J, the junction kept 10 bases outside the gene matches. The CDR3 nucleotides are TGTGCCAGCAGCCAGGCCGGACTAGCGGGGACACGAGGGGAGCTGTTTTTT. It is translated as CASSQAGLAGTRGELFF.

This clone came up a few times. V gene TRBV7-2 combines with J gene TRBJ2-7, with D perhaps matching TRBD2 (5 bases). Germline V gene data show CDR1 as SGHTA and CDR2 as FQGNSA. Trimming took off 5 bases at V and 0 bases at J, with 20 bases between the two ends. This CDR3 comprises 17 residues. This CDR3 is CASSQNRRVSDSYEQYF. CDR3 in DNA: TGTGCCAGCAGCCAAAATCGTCGGGTTAGCGACTCCTACGAGCAGTACTTC.

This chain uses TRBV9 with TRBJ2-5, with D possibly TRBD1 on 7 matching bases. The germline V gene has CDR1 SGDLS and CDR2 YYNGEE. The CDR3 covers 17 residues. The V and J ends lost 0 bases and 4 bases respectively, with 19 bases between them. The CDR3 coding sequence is TGTGCCAGCAGCGTAGGAATTCGTGGAGGGGGCATAGAGACCCAGTACTTC. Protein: CASSVGIRGGGIETQYF.

Written as DNA, the CDR3 is TGCAGTGCAAGACAGTACACTGAAGCTTTCTTT. Its translation is CSARQYTEAFF. This chain links TRBV20-1 with TRBJ1-1; D is possibly TRBD1 (5 bases). This CDR3 is 11 amino acids long. The V gene's germline CDR1 is DFQATT and CDR2 SNEGSKA (reference sequence). The V end lost 6 bases, the J end lost 3 bases, and 8 bases lay between the germline ends.

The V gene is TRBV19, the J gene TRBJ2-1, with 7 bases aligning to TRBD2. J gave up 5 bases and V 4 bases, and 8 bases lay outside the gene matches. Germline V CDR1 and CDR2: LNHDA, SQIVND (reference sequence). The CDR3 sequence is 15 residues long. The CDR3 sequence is CASSTRTRAHNEQFF. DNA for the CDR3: TGTGCCAGTAGTACCAGGACTAGGGCCCACAATGAGCAGTTCTTC.

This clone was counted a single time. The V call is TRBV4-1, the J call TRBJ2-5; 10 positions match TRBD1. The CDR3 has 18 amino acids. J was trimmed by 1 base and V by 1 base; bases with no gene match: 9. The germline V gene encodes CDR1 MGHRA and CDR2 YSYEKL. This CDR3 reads CASSQGRDRGLGQETQYF. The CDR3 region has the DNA TGCGCCAGCAGCCAAGGCCGGGACAGGGGCTTGGGCCAAGAGACCCAGTACTTC.

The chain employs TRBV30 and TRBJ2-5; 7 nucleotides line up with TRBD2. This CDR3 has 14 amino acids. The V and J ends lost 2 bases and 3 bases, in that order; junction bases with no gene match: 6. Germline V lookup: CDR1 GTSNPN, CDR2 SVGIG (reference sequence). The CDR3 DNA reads TGTGCCTGGAGTATCCGGACTAGGGAAGAGACCCAGTACTTC. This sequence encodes CAWSIRTREETQYF.

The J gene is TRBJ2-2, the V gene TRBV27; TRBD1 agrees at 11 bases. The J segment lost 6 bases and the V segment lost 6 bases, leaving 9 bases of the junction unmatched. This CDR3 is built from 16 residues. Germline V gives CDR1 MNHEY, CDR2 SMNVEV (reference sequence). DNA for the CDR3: TGTGCCAGCAGAAGGGACAGGGGGTTAGTAGCCGGGGAGCTGTTTTTT. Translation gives CASRRDRGLVAGELFF.

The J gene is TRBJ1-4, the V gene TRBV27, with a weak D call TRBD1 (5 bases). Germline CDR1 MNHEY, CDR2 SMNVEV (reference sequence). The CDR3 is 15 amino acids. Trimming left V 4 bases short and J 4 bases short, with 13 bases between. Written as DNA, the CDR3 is TGTGCCAGCAGTTACACGCAGGGCTATAATGAAAAACTGTTTTTT. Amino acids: CASSYTQGYNEKLFF.

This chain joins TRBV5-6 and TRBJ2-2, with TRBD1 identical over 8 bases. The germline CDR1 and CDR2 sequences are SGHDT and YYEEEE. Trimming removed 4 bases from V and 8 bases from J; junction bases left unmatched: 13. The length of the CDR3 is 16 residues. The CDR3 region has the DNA TGTGCCAGCAGCCGACGGACAGGGAAGTTTCCGGGGGAGCTGTTTTTT. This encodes CASSRRTGKFPGELFF.

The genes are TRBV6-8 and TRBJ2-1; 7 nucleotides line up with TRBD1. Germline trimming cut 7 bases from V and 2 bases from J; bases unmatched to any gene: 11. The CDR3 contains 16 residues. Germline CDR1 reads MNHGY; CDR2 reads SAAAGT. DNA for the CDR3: TGTGCCAGCAATTTTATCAGACAGGGCACCTACAATGAGCAGTTCTTC. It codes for CASNFIRQGTYNEQFF.

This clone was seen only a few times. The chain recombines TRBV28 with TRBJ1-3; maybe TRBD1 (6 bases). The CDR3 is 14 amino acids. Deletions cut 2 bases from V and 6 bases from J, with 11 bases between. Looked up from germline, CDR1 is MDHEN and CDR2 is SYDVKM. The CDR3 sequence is CASSLGGRLNTIYF. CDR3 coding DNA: TGTGCCAGCAGTTTAGGGGGCAGGCTAAACACCATATATTTT.

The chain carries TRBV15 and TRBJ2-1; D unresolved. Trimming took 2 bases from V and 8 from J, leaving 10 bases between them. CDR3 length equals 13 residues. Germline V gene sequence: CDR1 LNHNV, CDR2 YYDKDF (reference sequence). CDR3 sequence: CATSRPTTHEQFF. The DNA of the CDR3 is TGTGCCACCAGCAGACCTACCACCCATGAGCAGTTCTTC. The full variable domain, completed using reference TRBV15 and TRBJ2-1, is DAMVIQNPRYQVTQFGKPVTLSCSQTLNHNVMYWYQQKSSQAPKLLFHYYDKDFNNEADTPDNFQSRRPNTSFCFLDIRSPGLGDTAMYLCATSRPTTHEQFFGPGTRLTVL.

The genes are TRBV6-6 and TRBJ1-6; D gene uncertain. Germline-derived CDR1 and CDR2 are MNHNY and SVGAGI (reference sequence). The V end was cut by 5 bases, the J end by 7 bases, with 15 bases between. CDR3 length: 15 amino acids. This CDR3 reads CASSPGEGKNSPLHF. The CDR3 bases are TGTGCCAGCAGTCCCGGGGAGGGAAAAAATTCACCCCTCCACTTT.

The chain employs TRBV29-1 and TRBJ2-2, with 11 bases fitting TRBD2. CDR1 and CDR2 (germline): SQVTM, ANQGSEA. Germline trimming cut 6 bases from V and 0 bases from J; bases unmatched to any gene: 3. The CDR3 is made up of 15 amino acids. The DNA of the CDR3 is TGCAGCGTGTCGACTAGCGGGACGAACACCGGGGAGCTGTTTTTT. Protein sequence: CSVSTSGTNTGELFF.

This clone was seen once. The CDR3 is CASSYTGVSYNSPLHF. CDR3 DNA sequence: TGTGCCAGCAGTTACACAGGGGTCTCCTATAATTCACCCCTCCACTTT. V gene TRBV27 combines with J gene TRBJ1-6; 7 bases are shared with TRBD1. Looked up from germline, CDR1 is MNHEY and CDR2 is SMNVEV (reference sequence). This CDR3 has 16 amino acids. With V trimmed by 4 bases and J by 0 bases, 3 bases remained unmatched.